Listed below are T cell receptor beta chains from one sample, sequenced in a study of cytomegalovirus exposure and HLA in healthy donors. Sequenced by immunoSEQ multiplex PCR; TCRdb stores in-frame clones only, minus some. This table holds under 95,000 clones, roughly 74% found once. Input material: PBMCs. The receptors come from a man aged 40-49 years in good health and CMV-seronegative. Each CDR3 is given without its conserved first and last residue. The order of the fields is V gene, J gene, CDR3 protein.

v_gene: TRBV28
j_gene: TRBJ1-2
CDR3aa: ASSLSGFGYT

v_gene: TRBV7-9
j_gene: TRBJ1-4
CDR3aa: AIPPDSVGEKLF

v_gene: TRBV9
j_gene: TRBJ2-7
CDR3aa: ASSGRTGGEQY

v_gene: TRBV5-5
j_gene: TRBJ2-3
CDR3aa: ASGQYSTDTQY

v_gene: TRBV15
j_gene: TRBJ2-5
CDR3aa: ATTRGGGETQY

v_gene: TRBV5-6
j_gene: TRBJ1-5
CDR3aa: ASSSYLERNQPQH

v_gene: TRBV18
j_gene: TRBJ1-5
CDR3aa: ASSPSGQPQH

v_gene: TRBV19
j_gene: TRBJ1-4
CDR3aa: ASTVGGTEKLF

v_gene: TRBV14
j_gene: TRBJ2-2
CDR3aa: ASSHFLQRGLNTGELF

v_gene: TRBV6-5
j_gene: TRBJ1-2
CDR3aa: ASSYARQANYGYT